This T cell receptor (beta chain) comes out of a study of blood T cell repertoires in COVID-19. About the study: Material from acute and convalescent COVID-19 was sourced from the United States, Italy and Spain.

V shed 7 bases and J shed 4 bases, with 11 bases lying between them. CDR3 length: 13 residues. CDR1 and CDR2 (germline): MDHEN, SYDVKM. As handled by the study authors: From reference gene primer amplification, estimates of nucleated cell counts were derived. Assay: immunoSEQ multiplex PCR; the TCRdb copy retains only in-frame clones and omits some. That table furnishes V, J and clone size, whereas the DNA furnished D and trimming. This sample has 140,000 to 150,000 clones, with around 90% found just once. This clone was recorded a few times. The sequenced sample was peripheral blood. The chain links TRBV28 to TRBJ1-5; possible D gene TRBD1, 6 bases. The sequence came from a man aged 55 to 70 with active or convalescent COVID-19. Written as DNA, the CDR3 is TGTGCCAGCATCCGGACAGAGAATCAGCCCCAGCATTTT. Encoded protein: CASIRTENQPQHF.